These 32 T cell receptor beta chains were sequenced from one sample in a study of shared clonotypes between healthy human individuals. TCRdb keeps only in-frame clones here, not all; method: immunoSEQ multiplex PCR. The sample holds about 870,000 clones; more than 85% are singletons and the top ten take more than 20%. Naive CD8 cells lacked CD45RO, underwent positive selection for CCR7 and left out terminally differentiated effector memory CD45RA+ cells. Sequenced sample: naive CD8+ T cells sorted from blood. These receptors were obtained from a man younger than 45 in good health.

The chain uses TRBV7-6 and TRBJ2-1; D may correspond to TRBD1 or TRBD2 (5 bases each). Germline-derived CDR1 and CDR2 are SGHVS and FNYEAQ. The length of the CDR3 is 12 residues. V shed 4 bases and J shed 10 bases, with 11 bases lying between them. CDR3 coding DNA: TGTGCCAGCAGCTGGAGAGGGGAGGAGCAGTTCTTC. It specifies CASSWRGEEQFF.

The chain has TRBV7-9 and TRBJ1-2, with a possible D match to TRBD1 (5 bases). The CDR3 loop spans 14 amino acids. Germline lookup yields CDR1 SEHNR and CDR2 FQNEAQ (reference sequence). The V end was cut by 1 base, the J end by 1 base, with 7 bases between. The CDR3: CASSLGDSNYGYTF. The CDR3 DNA reads as TGTGCCAGCAGCTTAGGTGACAGTAACTATGGCTACACCTTC.

This chain uses TRBV28 with TRBJ2-7, with 7 nucleotides matching TRBD1. CDR1 MDHEN and CDR2 SYDVKM come from the germline V gene. The CDR3 runs 15 residues. V was pared by 7 bases and J by 4 bases, with 13 bases of the junction left unmatched. CDR3 amino acids: CASTKRQGMTYEQYF. The CDR3 DNA follows: TGTGCCAGCACAAAGAGACAGGGTATGACGTACGAGCAGTACTTC.

This clone has just one count. The chain joins TRBV28 to TRBJ2-1, with 7 bases that match TRBD2. V shed 6 bases, J shed 2 bases, and the junction held 4 bases outside the gene matches. This CDR3 spans 14 amino acids. Germline V gene lookup returns CDR1 MDHEN and CDR2 SYDVKM. This chain's CDR3 is CASRLAEAYNEQFF. CDR3 nucleotide sequence: TGTGCCAGCAGGCTAGCGGAGGCCTACAATGAGCAGTTCTTC.

This clone is a singleton in its sample. The chain couples TRBV29-1 to TRBJ1-2, with a possible D match to TRBD1 (6 bases). The germline CDR1 and CDR2 sequences are SQVTM and ANQGSEA. The CDR3 is made up of 14 amino acids. Trimming removed 5 bases at V and 3 bases at J, with 16 bases between. The DNA for the CDR3 is TGCAGCGTTTTACAGGGAGTACTGGACTATGGCTACACCTTC. It codes for CSVLQGVLDYGYTF.

The J gene is TRBJ1-1, the V gene TRBV5-5; D is perhaps TRBD1 (5 bases). Germline assignment: CDR1 SGHKS and CDR2 YYEKEE (reference sequence). This CDR3 has 14 residues. V was pared by 0 bases and J by 7 bases, with 13 bases between. In nucleotides, the CDR3 is TGTGCCAGCAGCTTGGAGGGGTCTGTAGTTGAAGCTTTCTTT. Translating gives CASSLEGSVVEAFF.

This chain links TRBV9 with TRBJ1-1; 11 bases match TRBD1. The CDR3 covers 14 residues. V lost 4 bases, J lost 5 bases, and 4 bases stayed unmatched. CDR1 is SGDLS, CDR2 YYNGEE, per germline. CDR3 in DNA: TGTGCCAGCAGCAGCGGGACAGGGGGTACTGAAGCTTTCTTT. It yields the protein CASSSGTGGTEAFF.

The chain combines TRBV7-8 with TRBJ2-2; 10 bases are a match to TRBD2. J lost 4 bases, V lost 4 bases, and 12 bases had no gene match. This CDR3 spans 18 amino acids. CDR1 is SGHVS and CDR2 is FQNEAQ in the germline V gene. The CDR3 DNA sequence: TGTGCCAGCAGCTATCAACCCCCGGGACTAGCGACCACCGGGGAGCTGTTTTTT. As protein: CASSYQPPGLATTGELFF.

V gene TRBV18 combines with J gene TRBJ1-2, with TRBD1 identical over 7 bases. CDR3 length: 14 amino acids. CDR1 and CDR2 (germline): KGHSH, LQKENI. J lost 7 bases, V lost 0 bases, and 5 bases had no gene match. The CDR3 spells CASSPPSAGGGYTF. The CDR3 bases are TGTGCCAGCTCACCACCGAGCGCAGGGGGTGGCTACACCTTC. Full variable domain (outside the CDR3, taken from reference TRBV18 and TRBJ1-2): NAGVMQNPRHLVRRRGQEARLRCSPMKGHSHVYWYRQLPEEGLKFMVYLQKENIIDESGMPKERFSAEFPKEGPSILRIQQVVRGDSAAYFCASSPPSAGGGYTFGSGTRLTVV.

V is TRBV14 and J is TRBJ2-7; D is ambiguous. Looked up from germline, CDR1 is SGHDN and CDR2 is FVKESK. Trimming cost V 6 bases and J 0 bases, with 12 bases left between them. This CDR3 comprises 14 residues. CDR3 nucleotides: TGTGCCAGCAGTGTGTCGTACGGCTCCTACGAGCAGTACTTC. Translating it yields CASSVSYGSYEQYF.

The V call is TRBV29-1, the J call TRBJ1-1; 9 nucleotides match TRBD1. The CDR3 extends over 12 amino acids. The germline CDR1 and CDR2 sequences are SQVTM and ANQGSEA. J gave up 5 bases and V 7 bases, and 5 bases lay outside the gene matches. In DNA form, the CDR3 reads TGCAGCGCACAGGGGGCTGAGACTGAAGCTTTCTTT. Translation gives CSAQGAETEAFF. The complete variable domain, with remaining parts taken from reference TRBV29-1 and TRBJ1-1, reads SAVISQKPSRDICQRGTSLTIQCQVDSQVTMMFWYRQQPGQSLTLIATANQGSEATYESGFVIDKFPISRPNLTFSTLTVSNMSPEDSSIYLCSAQGAETEAFFGQGTRLTVV.

DNA for the CDR3: TGTGCCAGCAGCTTCGGCGGCTACAATGAGCAGTTCTTC. As protein: CASSFGGYNEQFF. The V and J genes are TRBV5-6 and TRBJ2-1; no firm D call. Trimming pared 2 bases from V and 3 bases from J, leaving 6 bases between. Germline V CDR1 and CDR2: SGHDT, YYEEEE. There are 13 residues in the CDR3.

The V call is TRBV27, the J call TRBJ1-2; the D is unclear. The CDR3 has 13 amino acids. Germline V CDR1 and CDR2: MNHEY, SMNVEV (reference sequence). With 2 bases removed from V and 6 bases from J, the gap between germline ends came to 10 bases. Here the CDR3 reads CASSLGVGHGYTF. The CDR3 nucleotides read TGTGCCAGCAGTTTAGGTGTTGGCCATGGCTACACCTTC.

The V gene is TRBV27, the J gene TRBJ1-1; perhaps TRBD1 as D (6 bases). The CDR3 totals 12 residues. The germline V gene has CDR1 MNHEY and CDR2 SMNVEV (reference sequence). Deletions cut 6 bases from V and 5 bases from J, with 10 bases between. The chain's CDR3 is CASRRGGTEAFF. The CDR3 DNA reads TGTGCCAGCAGGAGGGGGGGGACTGAAGCTTTCTTT.

J is TRBJ2-1 and V is TRBV27; 8 positions agree with TRBD1. This CDR3 has 15 amino acids. Germline CDR1 is MNHEY and CDR2 is SMNVEV (reference sequence). Trimming took 6 bases from V and 9 from J; bases not matched to a gene: 13. In nucleotides, the CDR3 is TGTGCCAGCAGCCTGGACAGGGCTGGCAATACTGAGCAGTTCTTC. This translates into CASSLDRAGNTEQFF.

V is TRBV15 and J is TRBJ2-7; D is possibly TRBD2 (6 bases). Trimming removed 4 bases at V and 0 bases at J, with 22 bases between. Germline V gives CDR1 LNHNV, CDR2 YYDKDF (reference sequence). The CDR3 extends over 18 amino acids. The CDR3 is CATSIDSGVKTSSYEQYF. The CDR3 region has the DNA TGTGCCACCAGCATTGATAGCGGAGTGAAAACGAGCTCCTACGAGCAGTACTTC. Looking up the rest from reference TRBV15 and TRBJ2-7 gives the full variable domain: DAMVIQNPRYQVTQFGKPVTLSCSQTLNHNVMYWYQQKSSQAPKLLFHYYDKDFNNEADTPDNFQSRRPNTSFCFLDIRSPGLGDTAMYLCATSIDSGVKTSSYEQYFGPGTRLTVT.

This chain links TRBV7-7 with TRBJ2-3; tentatively, D is TRBD1 (6 bases). The germline V gene encodes CDR1 SSHAT and CDR2 FNYEAQ (reference sequence). V was shortened by 5 bases and J by 2 bases, with 11 bases between the two germline ends. The CDR3 runs 14 residues. CDR3 region: CASSEVGATDTQYF. CDR3 in DNA: TGTGCCAGCAGCGAGGTGGGGGCCACAGATACGCAGTATTTT. Full variable domain (rest looked up from reference TRBV7-7 and TRBJ2-3): GAGVSQSPRYKVTKRGQDVTLRCDPISSHATLYWYQQALGQGPEFLTYFNYEAQPDKSGLPSDRFSAERPEGSISTLTIQRTEQRDSAMYRCASSEVGATDTQYFGPGTRLTVL.

The CDR3 spells CASSPPTGPHLYEQYF. CDR3 in DNA: TGTGCCAGCAGCCCACCTACAGGGCCCCACCTCTACGAGCAGTACTTC. V is TRBV7-9 and J is TRBJ2-7; maybe TRBD1 (6 bases). Germline V lookup: CDR1 SEHNR, CDR2 FQNEAQ (reference sequence). Trimming pared 5 bases from V and 3 bases from J, leaving 20 bases between. This CDR3 has 16 amino acids. The complete variable domain, with remaining parts taken from reference TRBV7-9 and TRBJ2-7, reads DTGVSQNPRHKITKRGQNVTFRCDPISEHNRLYWYRQTLGQGPEFLTYFQNEAQLEKSRLLSDRFSAERPKGSFSTLEIQRTEQGDSAMYLCASSPPTGPHLYEQYFGPGTRLTVT.

The V and J genes are TRBV4-1 and TRBJ2-7; D tentatively reads TRBD1 or TRBD2 (5 bases each). The CDR3 covers 14 residues. CDR1 is MGHRA and CDR2 is YSYEKL in the germline V gene. The germline V and J ends were trimmed by 2 bases and 0 bases, with 8 bases remaining between them. The CDR3 DNA follows: TGCGCCAGCAGCCAACAGGGACGCTCCTACGAGCAGTACTTC. It is translated as CASSQQGRSYEQYF.

This clone is a singleton in its sample. The genes are TRBV28 and TRBJ2-1; D unclear. Germline V gene lookup returns CDR1 MDHEN and CDR2 SYDVKM. CDR3 length: 12 residues. The V gene lost 6 bases and the J gene lost 4 bases, with 7 bases spanning the gap. The CDR3 here is CASRDTYNEQFF. DNA for the CDR3: TGTGCCAGCAGAGATACTTACAATGAGCAGTTCTTC.

V gene TRBV5-1 combines with J gene TRBJ1-1; 12 positions match TRBD1. Trimming at V came to 2 bases and at J to 0 bases, leaving 11 bases not matched to a gene. This CDR3 spans 19 amino acids. Per the germline V gene, CDR1 is SGHRS and CDR2 is YFSETQ. The CDR3 protein is CASSFGTGGAGNMNTEAFF. The CDR3 nucleotides are TGCGCCAGCAGCTTCGGGACAGGGGGCGCCGGGAACATGAACACTGAAGCTTTCTTT.

This sequence joins TRBV19 and TRBJ1-1; a weak D match, TRBD1 (5 bases). The CDR3 sequence is 13 residues long. Per the germline V gene, CDR1 is LNHDA and CDR2 is SQIVND (reference sequence). V gave up 5 bases and J gave up 5 bases, with 12 bases separating them. The CDR3 DNA sequence: TGTGCCAGTAGTCCAGGGATAGGGACTGAAGCTTTCTTT. Encoded protein: CASSPGIGTEAFF.

The J gene is TRBJ2-7, the V gene TRBV7-2; 16 positions agree with TRBD2. V shed 3 bases, J shed 5 bases, and the junction held 10 bases outside the gene matches. This CDR3 contains 18 residues. Germline loops: CDR1 SGHTA, CDR2 FQGNSA. DNA for the CDR3: TGTGCCAGCAGCTTTCCGGGACTAGCGGGAGGGCCGAAGAACGAGCAGTACTTC. Its translation is CASSFPGLAGGPKNEQYF.

This clone was counted a few times. V gene TRBV16 combines with J gene TRBJ1-2, with a weak D call TRBD1 (5 bases). CDR3 length: 15 residues. Trimming shortened V by 2 bases and J by 2 bases, and 12 bases separated the two germline ends. The germline gives CDR1 KGHSY, CDR2 FQNENV. CDR3 in amino acids: CASSQPGTENYGYTF. CDR3 nucleotide sequence: TGTGCCAGCAGCCAACCGGGGACTGAGAACTATGGCTACACCTTC.

The gene calls are TRBV13 and TRBJ2-1; 9 bases map to TRBD1. Trimming removed 1 base from V and 5 bases from J; junction bases left unmatched: 6. The CDR3 sequence is 16 residues long. Germline loops: CDR1 PRHDT, CDR2 FYEKMQ (reference sequence). In nucleotides, the CDR3 is TGTGCCAGCAGCTTAGAGGAGAGGACAGGGGACAATGAGCAGTTCTTC. Its translation is CASSLEERTGDNEQFF.

The chain has TRBV2 and TRBJ2-3; D is ambiguous. Germline V gene data show CDR1 as SNHLY and CDR2 as FYNNEI. The CDR3 runs 10 residues. V was trimmed by 6 bases and J by 12 bases, leaving 10 bases between them. The CDR3, as DNA: TGTGCCAGCAGCGATCAGACTCAGTATTTT. This gives the protein CASSDQTQYF. The whole variable domain, filled in from reference TRBV2 and TRBJ2-3, reads EPEVTQTPSHQVTQMGQEVILRCVPISNHLYFYWYRQILGQKVEFLVSFYNNEISEKSEIFDDQFSVERPDGSNFTLKIRSTKLEDSAMYFCASSDQTQYFGPGTRLTVL.

This clone was counted a few times. The chain recombines TRBV9 with TRBJ2-2, with unresolved D. CDR1 SGDLS and CDR2 YYNGEE come from the germline V gene. CDR3 length: 14 amino acids. V lost 0 bases to trimming and J lost 9 bases, with 12 bases between them. In nucleotides, the CDR3 is TGTGCCAGCAGCGTAGACAGAATCTCGTGGGAGCTGTTTTTT. Translation gives CASSVDRISWELFF.

The V gene is TRBV5-6, the J gene TRBJ2-7; no reliable D call. CDR3 size: 14 residues. Germline V gene sequence: CDR1 SGHDT, CDR2 YYEEEE. V gave up 0 bases and J gave up 3 bases, with 10 bases separating them. CDR3 DNA sequence: TGTGCCAGCAGCTTGGTAAACAGCCTCTACGAGCAGTACTTC. Translation: CASSLVNSLYEQYF.

The V gene is TRBV11-2, the J gene TRBJ1-5, with D uncertain. Trimming removed 0 bases at V and 2 bases at J, with 8 bases between. The germline CDR1 and CDR2 sequences are SGHAT and FQNNGV. There are 15 residues in the CDR3. DNA for the CDR3: TGTGCCAGCAGCTTAGAGGCCCTAGGCAATCAGCCCCAGCATTTT. Amino acid sequence: CASSLEALGNQPQHF. Combining the CDR3 with reference TRBV11-2 and TRBJ1-5 gives the whole variable domain EAGVAQSPRYKIIEKRQSVAFWCNPISGHATLYWYQQILGQGPKLLIQFQNNGVVDDSQLPKDRFSAERLKGVDSTLKIQPAKLEDSAVYLCASSLEALGNQPQHFGDGTRLSIL.

This clone came up once. The chain has TRBV7-9 and TRBJ2-1; D uncertain. V lost 4 bases, J lost 3 bases, and 19 bases lay in between. This CDR3 is 17 amino acids long. Germline CDR1 and CDR2: SEHNR and FQNEAQ (reference sequence). The CDR3, as DNA: TGTGCCAGCAGCTCACCCGCCGTGGGTCTCCGCTACAATGAGCAGTTCTTC. This encodes CASSSPAVGLRYNEQFF.

This clone was picked up one time. The chain uses TRBV5-1 and TRBJ2-1; 8 bases fit TRBD1. The germline V gene encodes CDR1 SGHRS and CDR2 YFSETQ. After removal of 0 bases from V and 5 bases from J, the junction contained 19 bases not matched to a gene. The CDR3 is 20 residues long. CDR3 region: CASSLVPRGLGGDPHNEQFF. CDR3 sequence (DNA): TGCGCCAGCAGCTTGGTTCCCAGGGGGCTGGGCGGCGACCCCCACAATGAGCAGTTCTTC.

V usage is TRBV5-6 and J usage is TRBJ2-6; D gene ambiguous. Germline V gene data show CDR1 as SGHDT and CDR2 as YYEEEE. V was shortened by 4 bases and J by 3 bases, with 14 bases between the two germline ends. This CDR3 region has 16 residues. CDR3 sequence: CASSEPRTDGANVLTF. The CDR3 nucleotides are TGTGCCAGCAGCGAGCCCCGTACGGATGGGGCCAACGTCCTGACTTTC.